Listed here are 6 T cell receptor beta chains from one sample, sequenced in a study of T-cell reconstitution after alpha-beta-depleted transplantation in children. Unique molecular identifiers were incorporated during preparation of the TCRbeta library. MiXCR was run by TCRdb on the PCR reads, yielding one entry per CDR3 protein. Found here are under 750,000 distinct CDR3 sequences, 23% of them singletons; the top ten hold 12% to 15%. The material sequenced was PBMCs, mostly from graft donor cells, taken 360 days after TCRalphabeta/CD19-depleted stem cell transplant. Receptors originate from a boy younger than two who had a stem cell transplant for acute myeloid leukemia, so the T cells may come from the graft donor.

CDR3 in amino acids: CSELAGPTYNEQFF. The CDR3 coding sequence is TGCAGTGAACTAGCGGGGCCTACCTACAATGAGCAGTTCTTC. The rearrangement links TRBV20-1 to TRBJ2-1; the match to TRBD2 covers 10 bases. Germline CDR1 DFQATT, CDR2 SNEGSKA (reference sequence). CDR3 size: 14 residues. After removal of 7 bases from V and 2 bases from J, the junction contained 5 bases not matched to a gene.

This sequence joins TRBV15 and TRBJ1-5; D gene ambiguous. Trimming cost V 3 bases and J 5 bases, with 11 bases left between them. CDR1 and CDR2 (germline): LNHNV, YYDKDF (reference sequence). This CDR3 comprises 14 residues. The CDR3 sequence is CATSRERVHQPQHF. The DNA of the CDR3 is TGTGCCACCAGCAGGGAGCGGGTACATCAGCCCCAGCATTTT.

This clonotype was picked up many times. The chain recombines TRBV7-9 with TRBJ2-3, with D possibly TRBD1 on 6 matching bases. With 5 bases removed from V and 5 bases from J, the gap between germline ends came to 17 bases. CDR1 is SEHNR and CDR2 is FQNEAQ in the germline V gene (reference sequence). The CDR3 spans 15 residues. The CDR3 sequence is CASSPWDTQGDTQYF. As DNA, the CDR3 is TGTGCCAGCAGCCCCTGGGACACCCAGGGAGATACGCAGTATTTT.

The V and J genes are TRBV27 and TRBJ2-3; TRBD2 might be the D (6 bases). The CDR3 loop spans 14 amino acids. The V end lost 4 bases, the J end lost 3 bases, and 11 bases lay between the germline ends. The germline V gene encodes CDR1 MNHEY and CDR2 SMNVEV (reference sequence). CDR3 nucleotides: TGTGCCAGCAGTTCGGGGGTCTGGACAGATACGCAGTATTTT. Amino acid sequence: CASSSGVWTDTQYF.

This clonotype was detected a few times. This chain joins TRBV9 and TRBJ1-2, with 12 bases that match TRBD1. V shed 0 bases, J shed 7 bases, and the junction held 7 bases outside the gene matches. CDR3 size: 16 residues. CDR1 is SGDLS and CDR2 is YYNGEE in the germline V gene. The DNA of the CDR3 is TGTGCCAGCAGCGTAGCCCGGGACAGGGGGCCACTTGGCTACACCTTC. It specifies CASSVARDRGPLGYTF.

The chain has TRBV5-4 and TRBJ1-4; D call uncertain. V was trimmed by 6 bases and J by 8 bases, leaving 11 bases between them. This CDR3 has 12 residues. Germline V gives CDR1 SGHNT, CDR2 YYREEE (reference sequence). The CDR3 nucleotides are TGTGCCAGCACCGTGGACGGAGAAAAACTGTTTTTT. Translated: CASTVDGEKLFF.